The rows below give T cell receptor beta chains drawn from one sample of a study of shared clonotypes between healthy human individuals. The method was immunoSEQ multiplex PCR; TCRdb's version includes in-frame clones alone and lacks a portion of them. This table has around 2.5 million clones, 93% appearing once. The material sequenced was naive CD4+ T cells from PBMCs. These receptors all come from a man between 18 and 29 years old in good health. Some clones in this sample may be carry-over from other donors' samples. Both conserved end residues are part of each CDR3. Fields, in order: CDR3 protein, CDR3 DNA, clone size, V gene, J gene, D gene. D genes are given only for firm matches. Clone size is given for some rows only: seen once, a few or many times, or a class if the clone is expanded.

CASSQVSGANVLTF	TGTGCCAGCAGCCAGGTTTCTGGGGCCAACGTCCTGACTTTC	.	TRBV16	TRBJ2-6	.
CASSSTSSYEQYF	TGTGCCAGCAGCTCCACTTCGAGCTACGAGCAGTACTTC	.	TRBV11-3	TRBJ2-7	.
CASSAGGTLSTDTQYF	TGCGCCAGCAGCGCTGGTGGGACTCTTAGCACAGATACGCAGTATTTT	.	TRBV5-1	TRBJ2-3	.
CASRDRRRTDTQYF	TGTGCCAGCAGGGACCGTCGCCGGACAGATACGCAGTATTTT	.	TRBV6-6	TRBJ2-3	.
CATTDRGGNTIYF	TGTGCCACTACGGACAGGGGGGGAAACACCATATATTTT	few	TRBV6-6	TRBJ1-3	TRBD1
CASSVTASLGAQHF	TGTGCCAGCAGTGTGACAGCCTCCCTAGGTGCCCAGCATTTT	.	TRBV2	TRBJ1-5	.
CASSPLPPGTYNEQFF	TGTGCCAGCTCACCACTTCCCCCGGGAACCTACAATGAGCAGTTCTTC	.	TRBV18	TRBJ2-1	.
CASSESLPQETQYF	TGTGCCAGCAGTGAATCTCTACCCCAAGAGACCCAGTACTTC	.	TRBV2	TRBJ2-5	.
CASRLAGGFNEQFF	TGTGCCAGCAGACTAGCGGGAGGGTTCAATGAGCAGTTCTTC	.	TRBV28	TRBJ2-1	TRBD2
CASSAQDSVYEQYF	TGCGCCAGCAGCGCCCAGGACAGTGTCTACGAGCAGTACTTC	.	TRBV5-1	TRBJ2-7	.
CASRQGEGYEQYF	TGCGCCAGCAGACAAGGGGAAGGCTACGAGCAGTACTTC	.	TRBV5-1	TRBJ2-7	.
CASSARDRGFSNQPQHF	TGTGCCAGCAGTGCCCGGGACAGGGGATTTAGCAATCAGCCCCAGCATTTT	.	TRBV6-1	TRBJ1-5	TRBD1
CASSFFMNYGYTF	TGCGCCAGCAGCTTCTTCATGAACTATGGCTACACCTTC	.	TRBV5-1	TRBJ1-2	.
CASSPRQGADEQFF	TGTGCCAGCAGCCCTAGACAGGGGGCCGATGAGCAGTTCTTC	.	TRBV9	TRBJ2-1	TRBD1
CASSVEAGSEAFF	TGTGCCAGCAGCGTAGAGGCGGGGTCTGAAGCTTTCTTT	.	TRBV9	TRBJ1-1	.
CASTPRQGAKDEQYF	TGTGCCAGCACCCCTAGGCAGGGGGCGAAGGACGAGCAGTACTTC	.	TRBV2	TRBJ2-7	TRBD1
CASSPYREPPYEQYF	TGTGCCAGCTCACCTTACCGGGAGCCGCCCTACGAGCAGTACTTC	.	TRBV18	TRBJ2-7	.
CASSRDRGYEQYF	TGTGCCAGCAGTCGGGACAGGGGCTACGAGCAGTACTTC	.	TRBV28	TRBJ2-7	TRBD1
CASSQEPFTDTQYF	TGCGCCAGCAGCCAAGAGCCTTTCACAGATACGCAGTATTTT	.	TRBV5-1	TRBJ2-3	.
CASTSRGSVPYNEQFF	TGTGCCAGCACCTCTCGGGGGAGTGTCCCCTACAATGAGCAGTTCTTC	once	TRBV7-2	TRBJ2-1	.
CASSPGPVGPSF	TGTGCCAGCAGCCCAGGGCCGGTGGGGCCCTCTTTT	.	TRBV7-9	TRBJ1-1	.
CASSLDNLGYTF	TGCGCCAGCAGCCTGGACAACCTAGGCTACACCTTC	.	TRBV5-1	TRBJ1-2	.
CASSGRDEQYF	TGTGCCAGTAGTGGCAGGGACGAGCAGTACTTC	.	TRBV19	TRBJ2-7	.
CASSLRIAGANVLTF	TGTGCCAGCAGTTTAAGGATCGCCGGGGCCAACGTCCTGACTTTC	.	TRBV27	TRBJ2-6	.
CASSLDGTGGYNEKLFF	TGCGCCAGCAGCTTGGATGGGACAGGGGGCTATAATGAAAAACTGTTTTTT	.	TRBV5-1	TRBJ1-4	TRBD1
CASSQPTGGGNTIYF	TGCGCCAGCAGCCAACCGACAGGGGGTGGAAACACCATATATTTT	.	TRBV4-1	TRBJ1-3	TRBD1
CASSSFLALAGEGNEQFF	TGTGCCAGTAGCTCGTTTCTCGCTCTAGCGGGAGAAGGCAATGAGCAGTTCTTC	once	TRBV19	TRBJ2-1	TRBD2
CASSRWSSYNSPLHF	TGCGCCAGCAGTAGGTGGAGCTCCTATAATTCACCCCTCCACTTT	.	TRBV5-1	TRBJ1-6	.
CASGLWASGGTQYF	TGTGCTAGTGGTTTGTGGGCCTCGGGGGGCACGCAGTATTTT	.	TRBV12-5	TRBJ2-3	.
CASSFRGSGRLVGNEQFF	TGCGCCAGCAGCTTTAGAGGGAGCGGGAGGCTTGTTGGGAATGAGCAGTTCTTC	.	TRBV5-1	TRBJ2-1	TRBD2
CASSRPPGAGNQPQHF	TGTGCCAGCAGCCGACCTCCAGGGGCGGGCAATCAGCCCCAGCATTTT	.	TRBV28	TRBJ1-5	.
CASSLVDGIAFF	TGTGCCAGCAGTTTGGTCGACGGGATAGCTTTCTTT	few	TRBV28	TRBJ1-1	.
CASSLNVAPQFF	TGTGCCAGCAGCTTGAATGTGGCCCCACAGTTCTTC	.	TRBV5-4	TRBJ2-1	.
CASSLNGGGEQFF	TGTGCCAGCAGCTTAAACGGGGGCGGTGAGCAGTTCTTC	.	TRBV7-3	TRBJ2-1	.
CASSLGGRRDEQFF	TGTGCCAGCAGCTTAGGGGGTCGCCGCGATGAGCAGTTCTTC	.	TRBV7-2	TRBJ2-1	.
CATSSNMNQPQHF	TGTGCCACCAGCAGTAATATGAATCAGCCCCAGCATTTT	.	TRBV15	TRBJ1-5	.